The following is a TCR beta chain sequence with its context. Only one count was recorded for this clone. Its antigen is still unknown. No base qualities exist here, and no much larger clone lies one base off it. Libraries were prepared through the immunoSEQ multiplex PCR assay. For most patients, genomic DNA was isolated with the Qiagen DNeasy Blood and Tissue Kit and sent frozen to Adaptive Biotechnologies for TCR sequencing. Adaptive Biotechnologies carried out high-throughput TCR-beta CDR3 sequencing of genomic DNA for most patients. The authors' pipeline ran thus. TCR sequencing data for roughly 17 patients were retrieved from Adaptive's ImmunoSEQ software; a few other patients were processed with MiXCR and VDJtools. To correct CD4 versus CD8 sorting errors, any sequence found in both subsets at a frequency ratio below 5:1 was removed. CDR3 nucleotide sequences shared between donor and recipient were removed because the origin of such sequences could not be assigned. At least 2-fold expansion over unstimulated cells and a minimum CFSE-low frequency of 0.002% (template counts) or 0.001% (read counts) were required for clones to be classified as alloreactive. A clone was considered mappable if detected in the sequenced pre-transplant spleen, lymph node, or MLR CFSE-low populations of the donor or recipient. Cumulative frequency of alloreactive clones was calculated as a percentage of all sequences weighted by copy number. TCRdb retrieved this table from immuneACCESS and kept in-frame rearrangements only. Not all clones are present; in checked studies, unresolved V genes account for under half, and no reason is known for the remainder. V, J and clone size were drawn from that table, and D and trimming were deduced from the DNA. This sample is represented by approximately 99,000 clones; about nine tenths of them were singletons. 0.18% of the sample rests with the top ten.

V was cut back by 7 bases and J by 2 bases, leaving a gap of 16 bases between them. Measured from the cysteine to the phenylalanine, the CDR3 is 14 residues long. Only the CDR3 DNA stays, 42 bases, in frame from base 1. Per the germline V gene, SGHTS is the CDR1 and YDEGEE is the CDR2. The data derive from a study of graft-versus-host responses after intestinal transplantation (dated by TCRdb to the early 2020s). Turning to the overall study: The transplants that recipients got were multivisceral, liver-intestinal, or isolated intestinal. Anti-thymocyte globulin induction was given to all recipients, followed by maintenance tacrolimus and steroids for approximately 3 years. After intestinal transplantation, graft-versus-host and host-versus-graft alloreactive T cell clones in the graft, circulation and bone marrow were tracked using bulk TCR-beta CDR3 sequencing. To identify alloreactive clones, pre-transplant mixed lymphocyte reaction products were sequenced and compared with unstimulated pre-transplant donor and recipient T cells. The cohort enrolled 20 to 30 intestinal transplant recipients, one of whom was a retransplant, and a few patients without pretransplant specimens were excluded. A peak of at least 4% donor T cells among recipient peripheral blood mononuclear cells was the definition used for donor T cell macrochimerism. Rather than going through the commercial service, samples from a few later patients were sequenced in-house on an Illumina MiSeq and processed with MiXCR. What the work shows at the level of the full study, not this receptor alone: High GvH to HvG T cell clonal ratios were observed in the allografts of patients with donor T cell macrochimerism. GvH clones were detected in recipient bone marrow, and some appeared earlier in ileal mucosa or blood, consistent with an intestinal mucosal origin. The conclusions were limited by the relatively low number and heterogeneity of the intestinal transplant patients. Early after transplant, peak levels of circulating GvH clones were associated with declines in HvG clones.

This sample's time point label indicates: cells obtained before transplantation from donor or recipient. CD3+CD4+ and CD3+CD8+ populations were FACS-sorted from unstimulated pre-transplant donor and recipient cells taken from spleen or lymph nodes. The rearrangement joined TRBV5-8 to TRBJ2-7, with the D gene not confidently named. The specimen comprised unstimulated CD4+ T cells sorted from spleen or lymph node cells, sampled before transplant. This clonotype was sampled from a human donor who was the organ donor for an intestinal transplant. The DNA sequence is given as TGTGCCAGCGCCCCGCGTCCAGGTCCCTACGAGCAGTACTTC. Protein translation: CASAPRPGPYEQYF. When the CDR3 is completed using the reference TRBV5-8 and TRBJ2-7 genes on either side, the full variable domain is EAGVTQSPTHLIKTRGQQATLRCSPISGHTSVYWYQQALGLGLQFLLWYDEGEERNRGNFPPRFSGRQFPNYSSELNVNALELEDSALYLCASAPRPGPYEQYFGPGTRLTVT.